Each of the 30 T cell receptor beta chains below was sequenced from the same sample in a study of blood T cells in healthy people across ages. Sample-barcoded 5' priming and a J-beta primer mix drove a second PCR of 7 to 11 cycles. In TCRdb, the 5' RACE reads were re-called with MiXCR into one record per CDR3 protein. Of roughly 800,000 distinct CDR3 sequences listed, roughly 50% were seen once; the top ten hold around 22%. The sequencing input was blood. These receptors came from a man aged 25 to 40 in good health.

The chain links TRBV15 to TRBJ2-1; no clear D. Trimming pared 5 bases from V and 4 bases from J, leaving 9 bases between. The germline V gene encodes CDR1 LNHNV and CDR2 YYDKDF (reference sequence). There are 13 residues in the CDR3. CDR3 region: CATSLRTYNEQFF. The CDR3 DNA sequence: TGTGCCACCAGCTTGCGTACTTACAATGAGCAGTTCTTC.

A few counts support this clonotype. The V call is TRBV18, the J call TRBJ2-7; possible D gene TRBD1, 6 bases. Trimming cost V 6 bases and J 6 bases, with 24 bases left between them. Germline V gene data show CDR1 as KGHSH and CDR2 as LQKENI. The CDR3 is 16 residues long. CDR3 sequence (DNA): TGTGCCAGCTCGCGAAACAGGGAGATGTCGTTGGTCGAGCAGTACTTC. This encodes CASSRNREMSLVEQYF.

The V gene is TRBV25-1, the J gene TRBJ2-3, with TRBD1 matching over 9 bases. This CDR3 is 15 amino acids long. V lost 4 bases to trimming and J lost 5 bases; unmatched junction nucleotides: 7. CDR1 is MGHDK, CDR2 SYGVNS, per germline. The CDR3, as DNA: TGTGCCAGCAGTGTCGGGACAGGGATGTTAGATACGCAGTATTTT. It encodes CASSVGTGMLDTQYF.

In DNA form, the CDR3 reads TGTGCCAGCAGTTTATTCCCGGAGCTCTATGGCTACACCTTC. As protein: CASSLFPELYGYTF. The chain carries TRBV28 and TRBJ1-2; D remains unclear. The V gene's germline CDR1 is MDHEN and CDR2 SYDVKM. V was clipped by 1 base and J by 4 bases, with 10 bases between them. CDR3 size: 14 residues.

This clonotype was seen a few times. The DNA for the CDR3 is TGTGCCAGCAGCACAAACTATGAGCAGTTCTTC. Its translation: CASSTNYEQFF. The V gene is TRBV7-9, the J gene TRBJ2-1; D call uncertain. Germline loops: CDR1 SEHNR, CDR2 FQNEAQ (reference sequence). Trimming took 5 bases from V and 8 from J, leaving 7 bases between them. The CDR3 consists of 11 residues.

The CDR3 here is CASTETGNYNSPLHF. The CDR3 nucleotides read TGTGCCAGCACCGAGACAGGGAACTATAATTCACCCCTCCACTTT. This chain joins TRBV28 and TRBJ1-6; 7 bases line up with TRBD1. The CDR3 spans 15 residues. With V trimmed by 7 bases and J by 3 bases, 6 bases remained unmatched. Germline values: CDR1 MDHEN, CDR2 SYDVKM. Complete variable domain (other parts from reference TRBV28 and TRBJ1-6): DVKVTQSSRYLVKRTGEKVFLECVQDMDHENMFWYRQDPGLGLRLIYFSYDVKMKEKGDIPEGYSVSREKKERFSLILESASTNQTSMYLCASTETGNYNSPLHFGNGTRLTVT.

V usage is TRBV10-3 and J usage is TRBJ2-7; 7 bases agree with TRBD2. This CDR3 comprises 16 residues. Germline CDR1 is ENHRY and CDR2 is SYGVKD. Trimming removed 6 bases from V and 1 base from J; junction bases left unmatched: 12. The DNA for the CDR3 is TGTGCCATCAGGCCCAGCAGCGGGGCGCCTTCCTACGAGCAGTACTTC. The encoded protein is CAIRPSSGAPSYEQYF.

A few counts support this clonotype. This chain joins TRBV29-1 and TRBJ2-3, with 13 bases lining up with TRBD2. CDR1 SQVTM and CDR2 ANQGSEA come from the germline V gene. The CDR3 is 15 residues long. V lost 6 bases, J lost 3 bases, and 6 bases stayed unmatched. The CDR3 DNA is TGCAGCGTCGGGACTAGCGGGAATCCAACAGATACGCAGTATTTT. Amino acid sequence: CSVGTSGNPTDTQYF.

The J gene is TRBJ2-1, the V gene TRBV5-1, with 12 positions matching TRBD2. The length of the CDR3 is 15 residues. CDR1 and CDR2 from the germline V gene are SGHRS and YFSETQ. V lost 3 bases and J lost 6; bases outside the gene matches: 4. For the CDR3, the DNA is TGCGCCAGCAGCTCGATGACTAGCGGGGGCAATGAGCAGTTCTTC. It is translated as CASSSMTSGGNEQFF.

The chain combines TRBV5-1 with TRBJ2-3, with 8 nucleotides matching TRBD2. The CDR3 totals 16 residues. Germline assignment: CDR1 SGHRS and CDR2 YFSETQ. V lost 0 bases, J lost 1 base, and 4 bases stayed unmatched. CDR3 region: CASSLAELAGTDTQYF. The CDR3 region has the DNA TGCGCCAGCAGCTTGGCAGAACTAGCGGGCACAGATACGCAGTATTTT.

This rearrangement joins TRBV15 to TRBJ2-3, with D unclear. From germline, CDR1 is LNHNV and CDR2 YYDKDF (reference sequence). V lost 8 bases to trimming and J lost 2 bases, with 23 bases between them. The CDR3 is made up of 17 amino acids. Written as DNA, the CDR3 is TGTGCCACCCGGAGCAGTCCAGTCCAAGTTCACACAGATACGCAGTATTTT. Its translation: CATRSSPVQVHTDTQYF.

The rearrangement uses TRBV20-1 and TRBJ2-7; 8 bases map to TRBD2. The CDR3 contains 14 residues. Unmatched junction bases numbered 5, after V lost 3 bases and J lost 1 base. Germline assignment: CDR1 DFQATT and CDR2 SNEGSKA (reference sequence). The CDR3, as DNA: TGCAGTGCTAGGCCAGCGGGGGCTTCCTACGAGCAGTACTTC. This encodes CSARPAGASYEQYF.

The chain joins TRBV2 to TRBJ2-5; maybe TRBD1 (5 bases). CDR3 length: 14 residues. V was clipped by 6 bases and J by 3 bases, with 14 bases between them. Germline values: CDR1 SNHLY, CDR2 FYNNEI. The DNA for the CDR3 is TGTGCCAGCAGGCAGGGTTTTGGAAAAGAGACCCAGTACTTC. Its translation is CASRQGFGKETQYF. The full variable domain, rest sourced from reference TRBV2 and TRBJ2-5, is EPEVTQTPSHQVTQMGQEVILRCVPISNHLYFYWYRQILGQKVEFLVSFYNNEISEKSEIFDDQFSVERPDGSNFTLKIRSTKLEDSAMYFCASRQGFGKETQYFGPGTRLLVL.

This clonotype is a singleton in its sample. V and J are TRBV9 and TRBJ2-7; possibly TRBD2 for D (6 bases). The V end lost 0 bases, the J end lost 0 bases, and 10 bases lay between the germline ends. CDR1 is SGDLS and CDR2 is YYNGEE in the germline V gene. The CDR3 is made up of 15 amino acids. CDR3 in DNA: TGTGCCAGCAGCGTAGAGGAGGGGAGCTCCTACGAGCAGTACTTC. Its protein product is CASSVEEGSSYEQYF.

The rearrangement links TRBV5-6 to TRBJ2-7; tentative D call: TRBD2 (6 bases). Germline V gene data show CDR1 as SGHDT and CDR2 as YYEEEE. The CDR3 consists of 14 residues. Trimming removed 7 bases from V and 2 bases from J, with 16 bases in between. CDR3 DNA: TGTGCCAGCGCCCAACTAGCCCCAACCTACGAGCAGTACTTC. Protein product: CASAQLAPTYEQYF.

The V call is TRBV20-1, the J call TRBJ1-2, with TRBD1 as a possible D gene (5 bases). The CDR3 consists of 15 residues. CDR1 and CDR2 from the germline V gene are DFQATT and SNEGSKA (reference sequence). V gave up 0 bases and J gave up 3 bases, with 14 bases separating them. Here the CDR3 reads CSARDRREGYYGYTF. CDR3 DNA: TGCAGTGCTAGAGATAGGAGGGAGGGGTACTATGGCTACACCTTC.

This clonotype appeared a few times. This chain uses TRBV5-1 with TRBJ2-7, with D perhaps TRBD2 (7 bases). CDR1 SGHRS and CDR2 YFSETQ come from the germline V gene. CDR3 length: 14 amino acids. The ends were cut back, 0 bases at V and 5 bases at J, with 12 bases in the middle. DNA of the CDR3: TGCGCCAGCAGCTTGGTCGGGGGGCCCAACGAGCAGTACTTC. Translation: CASSLVGGPNEQYF.

The chain has TRBV6-5 and TRBJ2-7, with D maybe TRBD1 (6 bases). V lost 0 bases, J lost 3 bases, and 12 bases lay in between. The CDR3 extends over 15 amino acids. CDR1 is MNHEY, CDR2 SVGAGI, per germline. The CDR3 region is CASSYSSRGDYEQYF. DNA of the CDR3: TGTGCCAGCAGTTACTCGAGCAGGGGAGACTACGAGCAGTACTTC.

This clonotype has only a few counts. The V and J genes are TRBV20-1 and TRBJ1-4, with D uncertain. Trimming pared 0 bases from V and 8 bases from J, leaving 10 bases between. Per the germline V gene, CDR1 is DFQATT and CDR2 is SNEGSKA (reference sequence). CDR3 length: 13 residues. The CDR3, as DNA: TGCAGTGCTAGAGATAGCTTTGAAGAAAAACTGTTTTTT. This gives the protein CSARDSFEEKLFF.

For this clonotype: An end of the junction differs from the germline gene, which may be a read error. J is TRBJ2-3 and V is TRBV7-2; 9 nucleotides agree with TRBD1. The CDR3 covers 16 residues. Germline V gives CDR1 SGHTA, CDR2 FQGNSA. CDR3 sequence: CASSDRWGQGTGTQYF. CDR3 coding DNA: TGTGCCAGCAGCGATAGGTGGGGACAGGGAACAGGTACGCAGTATTTT.

For this clonotype: Germline is not matched at one junction end, which may reflect a read error. The J gene is TRBJ2-4, the V gene TRBV2; D not certain. Per germline, CDR1 SNHLY and CDR2 FYNNEI. The CDR3 contains 13 residues. CDR3: CASREVPKNIQYF. CDR3 nucleotide sequence: TGTGCCAGCAGGGAAGTGCCGAAAAACATTCAGTACTTC.

The rearrangement links TRBV9 to TRBJ2-5; 7 bases match TRBD2. The CDR3 is made up of 14 amino acids. After removal of 4 bases from V and 5 bases from J, the junction contained 8 bases not matched to a gene. Per the germline V gene, CDR1 is SGDLS and CDR2 is YYNGEE. The CDR3 DNA is TGTGCCAGCAGCCGCGGGAGAACGGGCGAGACCCAGTACTTC. Translation: CASSRGRTGETQYF. Full variable domain (missing parts from reference TRBV9 and TRBJ2-5): DSGVTQTPKHLITATGQRVTLRCSPRSGDLSVYWYQQSLDQGLQFLIQYYNGEERAKGNILERFSAQQFPDLHSELNLSSLELGDSALYFCASSRGRTGETQYFGPGTRLLVL.

This clonotype occurred a few times. This rearrangement joins TRBV20-1 to TRBJ2-7; unclear D gene. CDR3 length equals 11 residues. Germline V lookup: CDR1 DFQATT, CDR2 SNEGSKA (reference sequence). Trimming removed 6 bases at V and 2 bases at J, with 8 bases between. This CDR3 is CSAEKAYEQYF. As DNA, the CDR3 is TGCAGTGCGGAAAAGGCCTACGAGCAGTACTTC.

This chain joins TRBV27 and TRBJ2-1; D not certain. The germline V gene encodes CDR1 MNHEY and CDR2 SMNVEV (reference sequence). Between the trimmed V and J ends, which lost 8 bases and 10 bases, there was a span of 9 bases. The length of the CDR3 is 10 residues. CDR3 protein: CASGSYEQFF. CDR3 DNA: TGTGCCAGCGGATCCTACGAGCAGTTCTTC.

The V and J genes are TRBV2 and TRBJ1-5; D may be TRBD1 (6 bases). The length of the CDR3 is 14 residues. V lost 7 bases and J lost 5, with 15 bases in between. The germline gives CDR1 SNHLY, CDR2 FYNNEI. The CDR3 coding sequence is TGTGCCAGCACTTGGGGGCAGATCGATCAGCCCCAGCATTTT. Translated: CASTWGQIDQPQHF.

The chain couples TRBV5-6 to TRBJ2-5, with D unresolved. The CDR3 is 15 residues long. Trimming shortened V by 2 bases and J by 5 bases, and 16 bases separated the two germline ends. Germline-derived CDR1 and CDR2 are SGHDT and YYEEEE. The CDR3 sequence: CASSFRTGFGETQYF. The CDR3 coding sequence is TGTGCCAGCAGCTTCAGGACCGGCTTTGGGGAGACCCAGTACTTC.

This chain links TRBV6-5 with TRBJ2-5, with D possibly TRBD2 on 6 matching bases. The CDR3 has 12 amino acids. Trimming cost V 6 bases and J 7 bases, with 12 bases left between them. In germline, CDR1 is MNHEY, CDR2 SVGAGI. The chain's CDR3 is CASRGREATQYF. The CDR3 bases are TGTGCCAGCAGGGGCAGGGAGGCGACCCAGTACTTC.

The chain has TRBV29-1 and TRBJ2-5, with 7 bases that match TRBD1. CDR1 SQVTM and CDR2 ANQGSEA come from the germline V gene. The CDR3 spans 14 residues. V lost 4 bases and J lost 1; bases outside the gene matches: 6. The CDR3 nucleotides read TGCAGCGTTGCTATCGGACAGGTCCAAGAGACCCAGTACTTC. Translating it yields CSVAIGQVQETQYF.

This chain connects TRBV20-1 to TRBJ1-1; a possible D gene is TRBD1 (5 bases). Germline CDR1 DFQATT, CDR2 SNEGSKA (reference sequence). V gave up 0 bases and J gave up 11 bases, with 13 bases separating them. The CDR3 is 12 amino acids. This CDR3 is CSARDGGGTAFF. CDR3 coding DNA: TGCAGTGCTAGAGATGGTGGTGGGACGGCTTTCTTT.

The chain recombines TRBV18 with TRBJ1-5, with unresolved D. The V gene lost 3 bases and the J gene lost 2 bases, with 14 bases spanning the gap. CDR1 and CDR2 from the germline V gene are KGHSH and LQKENI. This CDR3 comprises 16 residues. The CDR3 DNA reads as TGTGCCAGCTCACCTCCGGTCTCCCGGGGCAATCAGCCCCAGCATTTT. Its protein is CASSPPVSRGNQPQHF.